The present T cell receptor beta chain was sequenced within a study of shared clonotypes between healthy human individuals. General study findings and limits: Generation probabilities of non-shared clonotypes were lower (relative to those shared by all four donors).

Libraries were prepared by immunoSEQ multiplex PCR; TCRdb keeps only in-frame clonotypes and omits some of them. The table has about 2.4 million clones, roughly 93% seen once. About this clone itself: Antigen unknown.

Germline assignment: CDR1 LGHNA and CDR2 YSLEER. Between the trimmed V and J ends, which lost 1 base and 6 bases, there was a span of 10 bases. The CDR3 is made up of 14 amino acids. The origin of this receptor is a man aged 18 to 30 in good health. Some clones in this sample may be carry-over from other donors' samples. The chain has TRBV4-3 and TRBJ1-5; D is uncertain. The source material was naive CD4+ T cells from PBMCs. The subset: CD45RA+ positively selected. Here the CDR3 reads CASSQALRGQPQHF. The CDR3 DNA reads as TGCGCCAGCAGCCAAGCTTTACGCGGTCAGCCCCAGCATTTT.